This T cell receptor beta chain was observed in a study of monozygotic twins with cystic fibrosis. Study-level findings and limits: In this small cohort, shared CDR3 numbers showed no association with age, concordance or disease severity. The repertoire was suggested to be naive-dominated, clonality median about 0.01.

The V end lost 7 bases, the J end lost 0 bases, and 31 bases lay between the germline ends. Germline assignment: CDR1 MDHEN and CDR2 SYDVKM. There are 21 residues in the CDR3. The data were produced by immunoSEQ multiplex PCR, yet TCRdb's version contains in-frame clones alone and is incomplete. The table shows about 26,000 clones, with 96% occurring only once. Points on this clone: Its specificity is not known.

The chain is built from TRBV28 and TRBJ1-5; weak D call: TRBD1 (5 bases). Sequencing was done on a sample of blood. The TCR originated in a girl aged 2 to 9 with cystic fibrosis. The CDR3: CASTVSPPTVTGVYSNQPQHF. The CDR3 DNA follows: TGTGCCAGCACCGTTTCCCCTCCGACAGTAACCGGGGTATATAGCAATCAGCCCCAGCATTTT.